The 13 T cell receptor beta chains listed next were all sequenced from one sample in a study of neoadjuvant anti-PD-1 for oral cavity cancer. Only in-frame clones appear in the TCRdb table, and some are missing; sequencing was by immunoSEQ multiplex PCR. Of approximately 17,000 clones in the sample, approximately 79% were seen once. The starting material was PBMCs, obtained before nivolumab (anti-PD-1) treatment. The receptor set was obtained from a person aged 40-85 years with oral cavity squamous cell carcinoma.

This clone was counted a few times. V is TRBV7-9 and J is TRBJ1-1; D may be TRBD1 (5 bases). The CDR3 extends over 12 amino acids. V gave up 5 bases and J gave up 7 bases, with 11 bases separating them. CDR1 is SEHNR, CDR2 FQNEAQ, per germline (reference sequence). The CDR3 DNA reads TGTGCCAGCAGCGTAAGAACAGGTGAAGCTTTCTTT. This translates into CASSVRTGEAFF.

The chain has TRBV5-6 and TRBJ1-2; the D gene is possibly TRBD1 (6 bases). The CDR3 covers 14 residues. The germline V gene has CDR1 SGHDT and CDR2 YYEEEE. The V gene lost 4 bases and the J gene lost 3 bases, with 13 bases spanning the gap. The CDR3 bases are TGTGCCAGCAGCCAGGGGAGCGCTGACTATGGCTACACCTTC. Its translation: CASSQGSADYGYTF.

The chain joins TRBV10-3 to TRBJ2-1; D perhaps matches TRBD1 (5 bases). There are 12 residues in the CDR3. Germline CDR1 reads ENHRY; CDR2 reads SYGVKD. Trimming cost V 4 bases and J 12 bases, with 13 bases left between them. The CDR3 loop reads CAISGTQDTQFF. The CDR3 DNA follows: TGTGCCATCAGTGGCACACAGGATACGCAGTTCTTC.

This sequence joins TRBV30 and TRBJ2-5; D is uncertain. The germline gives CDR1 GTSNPN, CDR2 SVGIG (reference sequence). Trimming cost V 4 bases and J 1 base, with 16 bases left between them. The CDR3 is 15 residues long. The CDR3 nucleotides are TGTGCCTGGATCCCGAGGCCCGATTTCCAAGAGACCCAGTACTTC. Amino acids: CAWIPRPDFQETQYF.

CDR3 protein: CASSLGSPMNTEAFF. CDR3 coding DNA: TGCGCCAGCAGCTTGGGTAGCCCTATGAACACTGAAGCTTTCTTT. The chain is built from TRBV5-1 and TRBJ1-1; no clear D gene. From germline, CDR1 is SGHRS and CDR2 YFSETQ. The CDR3 contains 15 residues. Trimming removed 0 bases at V and 0 bases at J, with 9 bases between.

This chain connects TRBV6-6 to TRBJ2-2; D call uncertain. The length of the CDR3 is 14 residues. The germline V and J ends were trimmed by 6 bases and 1 base, with 9 bases remaining between them. Germline loops: CDR1 MNHNY, CDR2 SVGAGI (reference sequence). The CDR3: CASREDGNTGELFF. The CDR3 coding sequence is TGTGCCAGCAGAGAGGACGGGAACACCGGGGAGCTGTTTTTT.

V gene TRBV7-9 combines with J gene TRBJ1-3; the match to TRBD1 covers 7 bases. Unmatched junction bases numbered 4, after V lost 2 bases and J lost 0 bases. CDR1 is SEHNR and CDR2 is FQNEAQ in the germline V gene (reference sequence). The CDR3 spans 16 residues. The chain's CDR3 is CASSLRQGYSGNTIYF. In DNA form, the CDR3 reads TGTGCCAGCAGCTTAAGACAGGGCTACTCTGGAAACACCATATATTTT.

The chain carries TRBV25-1 and TRBJ2-7; TRBD1 agrees at 9 bases. This CDR3 spans 14 amino acids. Germline V gene sequence: CDR1 MGHDK, CDR2 SYGVNS. J lost 3 bases, V lost 10 bases, and 10 bases had no gene match. The CDR3 loop is CATSLTGGLYEQYF. Written as DNA, the CDR3 is TGTGCCACCTCGCTGACAGGGGGACTCTACGAGCAGTACTTC.

The chain joins TRBV20-1 to TRBJ2-1; D is undetermined. This CDR3 is built from 11 residues. V was clipped by 0 bases and J by 6 bases, with 3 bases between them. Germline assignment: CDR1 DFQATT and CDR2 SNEGSKA (reference sequence). The CDR3 region is CSARDPNEQFF. The CDR3 DNA is TGCAGTGCTAGAGATCCCAATGAGCAGTTCTTC.

The genes are TRBV2 and TRBJ1-2; D is unresolved. The CDR3 contains 16 residues. The V end was cut by 3 bases, the J end by 4 bases, with 18 bases between. Germline CDR1 SNHLY, CDR2 FYNNEI. CDR3 protein: CASSEFDGVVGYGYTF. DNA of the CDR3: TGTGCCAGCAGTGAGTTTGACGGAGTCGTCGGCTATGGCTACACCTTC. Based on the CDR3 plus reference TRBV2 and TRBJ1-2, the full variable domain is EPEVTQTPSHQVTQMGQEVILRCVPISNHLYFYWYRQILGQKVEFLVSFYNNEISEKSEIFDDQFSVERPDGSNFTLKIRSTKLEDSAMYFCASSEFDGVVGYGYTFGSGTRLTVV.

The chain recombines TRBV5-6 with TRBJ2-3; D gene ambiguous. The CDR3 is made up of 13 amino acids. Germline CDR1 is SGHDT and CDR2 is YYEEEE. Between the trimmed V and J ends, which lost 3 bases and 4 bases, there was a span of 9 bases. CDR3 sequence reads: CASSSLRPDTQYF. As DNA, the CDR3 is TGTGCCAGCAGCTCCCTTAGGCCAGATACGCAGTATTTT.

The gene calls are TRBV5-1 and TRBJ2-5; D not resolved. V was pared by 0 bases and J by 3 bases, with 6 bases between. The CDR3 has 13 residues. The germline CDR1 and CDR2 sequences are SGHRS and YFSETQ. The CDR3, as DNA: TGCGCCAGCAGCTTGGGCACTGAAGAGACCCAGTACTTC. Amino acid sequence: CASSLGTEETQYF.

The chain combines TRBV7-9 with TRBJ1-6; D gene uncertain. V gave up 6 bases and J gave up 3 bases, with 12 bases separating them. This CDR3 is 15 amino acids long. Germline V gene lookup returns CDR1 SEHNR and CDR2 FQNEAQ (reference sequence). CDR3 protein: CASSLDVFYNSPLHF. The CDR3 nucleotides read TGTGCCAGCAGTTTGGACGTCTTCTATAATTCACCCCTCCACTTT.